The 20 T cell receptor beta chains in this list originate from one sample, sequenced in a study of beta chain features in type 1 diabetes. Study-level results: Type 1 diabetes patients had moderately but significantly shorter TCRB CDR3s in all four CD4+ subsets.

Sequenced material consisted of expressed TCRB transcripts (all of the isolated RNA was reverse transcribed). Generated by immunoSEQ multiplex PCR, the TCRdb table keeps only in-frame clones and is missing some. The table lists about 650,000 clones, roughly 12% of them singletons, with 0.095% to 0.15% in the top ten. Antigens for these TCRs are unknown. The material sequenced was naive CD4+ T cells from blood. The receptors shown here come from a young man with type 1 diabetes.

This clone showed up just a few times. This chain joins TRBV2 and TRBJ1-4; a possible D gene is TRBD1 (6 bases). This CDR3 comprises 11 residues. V gave up 6 bases and J gave up 7 bases, with 6 bases separating them. Germline values: CDR1 SNHLY, CDR2 FYNNEI. CDR3 nucleotides: TGTGCCAGCAGCAGGGGTGAAAAACTGTTTTTT. It is translated as CASSRGEKLFF.

This clone was observed a few times. The chain is built from TRBV7-2 and TRBJ1-5; D is unresolved. V lost 6 bases, J lost 4 bases, and 10 bases lay in between. CDR1 and CDR2 (germline): SGHTA, FQGNSA. CDR3 length: 13 amino acids. The CDR3 DNA is TGTGCCAGCAGTCCTGGGATGAATCAGCCCCAGCATTTT. Amino acids: CASSPGMNQPQHF.

The CDR3 bases are TGTGCCAGCAGTCCTATCAGCACAGATACGCAGTATTTT. Translation: CASSPISTDTQYF. The V call is TRBV9, the J call TRBJ2-3; D is undetermined. Germline loops: CDR1 SGDLS, CDR2 YYNGEE. V was pared by 5 bases and J by 0 bases, with 7 bases between. This CDR3 contains 13 residues.

This clone was counted only a few times. The gene calls are TRBV7-3 and TRBJ1-6; tentative D call: TRBD1 (5 bases). CDR1 and CDR2 (germline): SGHTA, FQGTGA. The CDR3 runs to 15 residues. Deletions cut 5 bases from V and 10 bases from J, with 18 bases between. The CDR3 DNA reads as TGTGCCAGCAGCCCCTCGGGGGGGACGAAGTCACCCCTCCACTTT. Translated: CASSPSGGTKSPLHF.

This clone has only a few counts. The chain couples TRBV9 to TRBJ1-1; D not certain. The germline gives CDR1 SGDLS, CDR2 YYNGEE. CDR3 size: 14 residues. Trimming took 2 bases from V and 1 from J, leaving 9 bases between them. The CDR3: CASSVQSENTEAFF. The CDR3 DNA reads TGTGCCAGCAGCGTTCAATCAGAGAACACTGAAGCTTTCTTT.

The chain uses TRBV2 and TRBJ1-2; no reliable D call. V was cut by 10 bases and J by 4 bases, with 13 bases left in between. This CDR3 region has 12 residues. Germline V gene lookup returns CDR1 SNHLY and CDR2 FYNNEI. The CDR3 here is CATSADSYGYTF. The CDR3 coding sequence is TGTGCCACCAGCGCCGATTCCTATGGCTACACCTTC.

In its sample, this clone was seen a few times. The chain's CDR3 is CASSPITGANQPQHF. The CDR3 bases are TGTGCCAGCAGCCCGATTACAGGGGCCAATCAGCCCCAGCATTTT. The chain recombines TRBV7-2 with TRBJ1-5; TRBD1 aligns across 7 bases. Per the germline V gene, CDR1 is SGHTA and CDR2 is FQGNSA. V was clipped by 5 bases and J by 3 bases; unmatched bases: 7. CDR3 length equals 15 residues.

The chain has TRBV12-5 and TRBJ1-5; 10 nucleotides align to TRBD1. Germline assignment: CDR1 LGHNT and CDR2 FRNRAP. V gave up 8 bases and J gave up 0 bases; unmatched junction bases: 7. The CDR3 extends over 16 amino acids. CDR3 loop: CASRDRGGHSNQPQHF. The CDR3 DNA reads TGTGCTAGTCGGGACAGGGGAGGGCATAGCAATCAGCCCCAGCATTTT.

This clone has just a few counts. This sequence joins TRBV6-5 and TRBJ1-2, with D uncertain. CDR1 MNHEY and CDR2 SVGAGI come from the germline V gene. There are 15 residues in the CDR3. The ends were cut back, 2 bases at V and 2 bases at J, with 12 bases in the middle. The CDR3 sequence: CASSYGVQSNYGYTF. The CDR3 DNA sequence: TGTGCCAGCAGTTACGGGGTCCAAAGCAACTATGGCTACACCTTC.

The chain combines TRBV27 with TRBJ1-6, with 7 bases that match TRBD1. This CDR3 region has 16 residues. Trimming removed 5 bases from V and 4 bases from J; junction bases left unmatched: 8. CDR1 and CDR2 from the germline V gene are MNHEY and SMNVEV (reference sequence). The CDR3 DNA reads as TGTGCCAGCAGTCCTTACAGGGGCCAATATAATTCACCCCTCCACTTT. Translation gives CASSPYRGQYNSPLHF.

This clone appeared a few times. V gene TRBV7-8 combines with J gene TRBJ1-5; D is unclear. Per the germline V gene, CDR1 is SGHVS and CDR2 is FQNEAQ. V was shortened by 6 bases and J by 2 bases, with 11 bases between the two germline ends. CDR3 length: 14 amino acids. CDR3 coding DNA: TGTGCCAGCAGGGAACAGAACGGCAATCAGCCCCAGCATTTT. Its translation is CASREQNGNQPQHF.

The sample holds a few counts of this clone. The chain employs TRBV7-2 and TRBJ2-7; no reliable D call. The CDR3 totals 12 residues. V was shortened by 5 bases and J by 12 bases, with 17 bases between the two germline ends. CDR1 is SGHTA and CDR2 is FQGNSA in the germline V gene. The CDR3 DNA follows: TGTGCCAGCAGCCCCGGTCGGTCTAGTCCGTACTTC. Its translation: CASSPGRSSPYF. The variable domain in full, completed from reference TRBV7-2 and TRBJ2-7, reads GAGVSQSPSNKVTEKGKDVELRCDPISGHTALYWYRQSLGQGLEFLIYFQGNSAPDKSGLPSDRFSAERTGGSVSTLTIQRTQQEDSAVYLCASSPGRSSPYFGPGTRLTVT.

This clone was recorded once. The rearrangement uses TRBV7-2 and TRBJ2-7, with D unclear. The length of the CDR3 is 13 residues. CDR1 and CDR2 from the germline V gene are SGHTA and FQGNSA. The V and J ends lost 6 bases and 2 bases respectively, with 11 bases between them. The CDR3 DNA is TGTGCCAGCAGGTTGGATGGGACCTACGAGCAGTACTTC. It codes for CASRLDGTYEQYF.

The chain couples TRBV7-3 to TRBJ2-5; D might be TRBD1 (6 bases). The germline V and J ends were trimmed by 5 bases and 5 bases, with 12 bases remaining between them. CDR1 is SGHTA and CDR2 is FQGTGA in the germline V gene. This CDR3 comprises 13 residues. The CDR3 loop reads CASSGGLWETQYF. The CDR3 DNA follows: TGTGCCAGCAGCGGGGGCCTTTGGGAGACCCAGTACTTC.

This clone was seen only a few times. The chain combines TRBV6-1 with TRBJ1-2; 7 bases map to TRBD1. Trimming cost V 6 bases and J 4 bases; bases outside gene matches: 5. Germline loops: CDR1 MNHNS, CDR2 SASEGT. The CDR3 contains 13 residues. The CDR3 sequence: CASRRDRLYGYTF. The CDR3 DNA reads TGTGCCAGCAGGAGGGACAGACTCTATGGCTACACCTTC.

The chain carries TRBV25-1 and TRBJ2-1; the match to TRBD1 covers 7 bases. The CDR3 extends over 16 amino acids. J lost 2 bases, V lost 2 bases, and 6 bases had no gene match. Germline V gene sequence: CDR1 MGHDK, CDR2 SYGVNS. CDR3 nucleotides: TGTGCCAGCAGTGAACCCCTTGGACAGGCCTACAATGAGCAGTTCTTC. As protein: CASSEPLGQAYNEQFF.

The CDR3 DNA follows: TGTGCCAGCAGCTTATCAAGCGGGGCTTCCTACGAGCAGTACTTC. Translation: CASSLSSGASYEQYF. This chain joins TRBV7-2 and TRBJ2-7; 7 bases agree with TRBD2. This CDR3 has 15 amino acids. Looked up from germline, CDR1 is SGHTA and CDR2 is FQGNSA. V gave up 2 bases and J gave up 1 base; unmatched junction bases: 5.

This clone was seen only a few times. This chain connects TRBV28 to TRBJ1-4; 10 bases match TRBD1. The CDR3 covers 16 residues. The J segment lost 0 bases and the V segment lost 5 bases, leaving 3 bases of the junction unmatched. Germline CDR1 MDHEN, CDR2 SYDVKM. CDR3 in DNA: TGTGCCAGCAGTCCCGGGACAGGGGCAACTAATGAAAAACTGTTTTTT. This encodes CASSPGTGATNEKLFF.

This clone was counted only a few times. V is TRBV18 and J is TRBJ1-2, with D hard to call. The CDR3 has 16 residues. CDR1 and CDR2 (germline): KGHSH, LQKENI. V was pared by 0 bases and J by 0 bases, with 11 bases between. The CDR3 sequence: CASSPPTTLANYGYTF. CDR3 in DNA: TGTGCCAGCTCACCACCGACGACGCTAGCTAACTATGGCTACACCTTC.

This clone has just a few counts. This chain joins TRBV9 and TRBJ2-3, with TRBD1 as a possible D gene (5 bases). Germline V CDR1 and CDR2: SGDLS, YYNGEE. The V and J ends lost 7 bases and 1 base respectively, with 13 bases between them. CDR3 length equals 14 residues. The CDR3: CASAVGRGTDTQYF. The CDR3 nucleotides are TGTGCCAGCGCAGTGGGCAGGGGCACAGATACGCAGTATTTT.